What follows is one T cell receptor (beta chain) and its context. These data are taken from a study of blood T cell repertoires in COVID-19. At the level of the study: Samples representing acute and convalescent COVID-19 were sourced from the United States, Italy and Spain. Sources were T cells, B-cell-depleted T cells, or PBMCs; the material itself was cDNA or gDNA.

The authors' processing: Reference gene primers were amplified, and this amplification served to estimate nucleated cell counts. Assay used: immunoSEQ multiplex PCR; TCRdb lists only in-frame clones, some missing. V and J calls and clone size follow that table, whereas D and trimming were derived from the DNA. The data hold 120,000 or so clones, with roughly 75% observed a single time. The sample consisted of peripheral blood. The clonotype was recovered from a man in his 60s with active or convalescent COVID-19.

As DNA, the CDR3 is TGCGCCAGCAGCCCCGCCGTGGGAGGTGGTTCACCCCTCCACTTT. It yields the protein CASSPAVGGGSPLHF. V usage is TRBV5-1 and J usage is TRBJ1-6; no firm D call. Germline V gene sequence: CDR1 SGHRS, CDR2 YFSETQ. The CDR3 extends over 15 amino acids. V was cut by 4 bases and J by 9 bases, with 17 bases left in between.